The rows below give T cell receptor beta chains drawn from one sample of a study of cytomegalovirus exposure and HLA in healthy donors. Clones were sequenced by immunoSEQ multiplex PCR, and TCRdb holds only the in-frame ones, with some missing. Found here are 140,000 or so clones, approximately 85% of them singletons; the top ten hold 0.5% to 0.65%. Specimen: PBMCs. The receptors derive from a woman between 40 and 50 years old in good health and CMV-seronegative. Both conserved end residues are part of each CDR3. Fields, in order: CDR3 protein, CDR3 DNA, D gene, V gene, CDR3 length, J gene, clone size. D genes are given only for firm matches. Part of the rows lack a size; the others show once, few, many or a class for expanded clones.

CDR3aa: CASCLVGTGELFF; CDR3nt: TGTGCCAGCTGCTTAGTTGGCACCGGGGAGCTGTTTTTT; d_gene: -; v_gene: TRBV28; len: 13; j_gene: TRBJ2-2; abundance: -
CDR3aa: CSPESLEAFF; CDR3nt: TGCAGTCCTGAGTCACTTGAAGCTTTCTTT; d_gene: -; v_gene: TRBV20-1; len: 10; j_gene: TRBJ1-1; abundance: -
CDR3aa: CASSADRVETQYF; CDR3nt: TGCGCCAGCAGCGCGGACAGGGTAGAGACCCAGTACTTC; d_gene: TRBD1; v_gene: TRBV5-1; len: 13; j_gene: TRBJ2-5; abundance: once
CDR3aa: CASSFLSGMAYNEQFF; CDR3nt: TGTGCCAGCAGCTTCCTTAGCGGGATGGCGTACAATGAGCAGTTCTTC; d_gene: TRBD2; v_gene: TRBV7-9; len: 16; j_gene: TRBJ2-1; abundance: -
CDR3aa: CASSESGSSYNEQFF; CDR3nt: TGTGCCAGCAGCGAAAGCGGAAGCTCCTACAATGAGCAGTTCTTC; d_gene: -; v_gene: TRBV9; len: 15; j_gene: TRBJ2-1; abundance: once
CDR3aa: CSSSPRGQETQYF; CDR3nt: TGTTCCAGCAGCCCCAGGGGGCAGGAGACCCAGTACTTC; d_gene: TRBD1; v_gene: TRBV7-9; len: 13; j_gene: TRBJ2-5; abundance: -
CDR3aa: CASSLETGSLNQPQHF; CDR3nt: TGTGCCAGCAGCTTAGAGACGGGAAGTCTTAATCAGCCCCAGCATTTT; d_gene: -; v_gene: TRBV7-9; len: 16; j_gene: TRBJ1-5; abundance: -
CDR3aa: CASSRLGTATYEQYF; CDR3nt: TGTGCCAGCAGTCGCCTAGGGACAGCTACCTACGAGCAGTACTTC; d_gene: TRBD1; v_gene: TRBV27; len: 15; j_gene: TRBJ2-7; abundance: -
CDR3aa: CASSSRTGIDETQYF; CDR3nt: TGTGCCAGCAGCTCAAGGACAGGGATAGACGAGACCCAGTACTTC; d_gene: TRBD1; v_gene: TRBV7-9; len: 15; j_gene: TRBJ2-5; abundance: -
CDR3aa: CASSEDRVEPQHF; CDR3nt: TGTGCCAGCAGTGAAGACAGGGTGGAGCCCCAGCATTTT; d_gene: -; v_gene: TRBV6-1; len: 13; j_gene: TRBJ1-5; abundance: -
CDR3aa: CASSEPLPVSEAFF; CDR3nt: TGTGCCAGCAGTGAACCCCTTCCAGTCTCTGAAGCTTTCTTT; d_gene: -; v_gene: TRBV6-1; len: 14; j_gene: TRBJ1-1; abundance: -
CDR3aa: CASSPRAYSGANVLTF; CDR3nt: TGTGCCAGCTCACCCCGAGCTTACTCTGGGGCCAACGTCCTGACTTTC; d_gene: -; v_gene: TRBV18; len: 16; j_gene: TRBJ2-6; abundance: -
CDR3aa: CASSVAISSTDTQYF; CDR3nt: TGTGCCAGCAGCGTAGCGATCTCTAGCACAGATACGCAGTATTTT; d_gene: -; v_gene: TRBV5-4; len: 15; j_gene: TRBJ2-3; abundance: -
CDR3aa: CSVEDHRGSSYNEQFF; CDR3nt: TGCAGCGTTGAAGATCATCGCGGGAGCTCCTACAATGAGCAGTTCTTC; d_gene: TRBD2; v_gene: TRBV29-1; len: 16; j_gene: TRBJ2-1; abundance: -
CDR3aa: CAWSVLLLGGRYF; CDR3nt: TGTGCCTGGAGTGTACTCCTATTGGGTGGGAGATACTTC; d_gene: -; v_gene: TRBV30; len: 13; j_gene: TRBJ2-7; abundance: -
CDR3aa: CASSPRGGVGYEQYF; CDR3nt: TGTGCCAGCAGCCCCCGGGGGGGAGTCGGATACGAGCAGTACTTC; d_gene: TRBD2; v_gene: TRBV5-4; len: 15; j_gene: TRBJ2-7; abundance: -
CDR3aa: CASTTGQPQETQYF; CDR3nt: TGTGCCAGCACAACGGGACAGCCCCAAGAGACCCAGTACTTC; d_gene: TRBD1; v_gene: TRBV5-4; len: 14; j_gene: TRBJ2-5; abundance: -
CDR3aa: CASSQDRLASYEQYF; CDR3nt: TGCGCCAGCAGCCAAGACCGGCTAGCTTCCTACGAGCAGTACTTC; d_gene: -; v_gene: TRBV4-1; len: 15; j_gene: TRBJ2-7; abundance: -
CDR3aa: CASSWGLEQYF; CDR3nt: TGTGCCAGCAGTTGGGGGCTCGAGCAGTACTTC; d_gene: -; v_gene: TRBV6-5; len: 11; j_gene: TRBJ2-7; abundance: -
CDR3aa: CASSLISGSIDEQFF; CDR3nt: TGTGCCAGCAGCCTTATAAGCGGGAGTATAGATGAGCAGTTCTTC; d_gene: TRBD2; v_gene: TRBV14; len: 15; j_gene: TRBJ2-1; abundance: -
CDR3aa: CASSLGQNTEAFF; CDR3nt: TGTGCCAGCAGCTTAGGGCAGAACACTGAAGCTTTCTTT; d_gene: -; v_gene: TRBV7-9; len: 13; j_gene: TRBJ1-1; abundance: few
CDR3aa: CASRIAGAGETQYF; CDR3nt: TGTGCCAGCAGGATAGCGGGAGCGGGTGAGACCCAGTACTTC; d_gene: TRBD2; v_gene: TRBV7-2; len: 14; j_gene: TRBJ2-5; abundance: -
CDR3aa: CASSLGGTDTQYF; CDR3nt: TGCGCCAGCAGCCTAGGGGGCACAGATACGCAGTATTTT; d_gene: -; v_gene: TRBV5-1; len: 13; j_gene: TRBJ2-3; abundance: -
CDR3aa: CASSPSIGQGEPQHF; CDR3nt: TGTGCCAGCAGCCCATCCATAGGACAGGGAGAGCCCCAGCATTTT; d_gene: TRBD1; v_gene: TRBV27; len: 15; j_gene: TRBJ1-5; abundance: -
CDR3aa: CASSAGTGTTETQYF; CDR3nt: TGTGCCAGTAGTGCCGGGACAGGGACGACGGAGACCCAGTACTTC; d_gene: TRBD1; v_gene: TRBV19; len: 15; j_gene: TRBJ2-5; abundance: -
CDR3aa: CASSLTEYEQYF; CDR3nt: TGTGCCAGCAGCTTAACAGAATACGAGCAGTACTTC; d_gene: -; v_gene: TRBV2; len: 12; j_gene: TRBJ2-7; abundance: -
CDR3aa: CAWTPGYGYNEQFF; CDR3nt: TGTGCCTGGACCCCGGGATACGGTTACAATGAGCAGTTCTTC; d_gene: -; v_gene: TRBV30; len: 14; j_gene: TRBJ2-1; abundance: -
CDR3aa: CASSRTGPGGLRGYTF; CDR3nt: TGTGCCAGCAGCCGCACCGGGCCCGGGGGACTTCGTGGCTACACCTTC; d_gene: -; v_gene: TRBV7-9; len: 16; j_gene: TRBJ1-2; abundance: -
CDR3aa: CASSPPRRADFNQPQHF; CDR3nt: TGTGCCAGCAGCCCTCCACGGAGGGCGGACTTCAATCAGCCCCAGCATTTT; d_gene: -; v_gene: TRBV28; len: 17; j_gene: TRBJ1-5; abundance: once
CDR3aa: CASSLERVYDPRVREDTQYF; CDR3nt: TGTGCCAGCAGCTTAGAACGTGTGTACGACCCCCGGGTGCGGGAAGATACGCAGTATTTT; d_gene: -; v_gene: TRBV11-3; len: 20; j_gene: TRBJ2-3; abundance: once
CDR3aa: CASSLDSLETQYF; CDR3nt: TGTGCCAGCAGCTTGGATTCATTGGAGACCCAGTACTTC; d_gene: -; v_gene: TRBV5-4; len: 13; j_gene: TRBJ2-5; abundance: few
CDR3aa: CASSYSKGVGQPQHF; CDR3nt: TGTGCCAGCAGTTACTCGAAGGGGGTGGGTCAGCCCCAGCATTTT; d_gene: -; v_gene: TRBV6-6; len: 15; j_gene: TRBJ1-5; abundance: -
CDR3aa: CASSLTSGRTSDTQYF; CDR3nt: TGTGCCAGCAGCCTGACTAGCGGGAGAACTTCAGATACGCAGTATTTT; d_gene: TRBD2; v_gene: TRBV11-3; len: 16; j_gene: TRBJ2-3; abundance: -
CDR3aa: CASSLVGAISGANVLTF; CDR3nt: TGTGCCAGTAGTCTTGTAGGGGCCATCTCTGGGGCCAACGTCCTGACTTTC; d_gene: -; v_gene: TRBV19; len: 17; j_gene: TRBJ2-6; abundance: -
CDR3aa: CASSFRGANYGYTF; CDR3nt: TGTGCCAGCAGTTTCAGGGGAGCTAACTATGGCTACACCTTC; d_gene: -; v_gene: TRBV13; len: 14; j_gene: TRBJ1-2; abundance: -
CDR3aa: CASSFTSGYSYEQYF; CDR3nt: TGTGCCAGCAGCTTCACTAGCGGTTACTCCTACGAGCAGTACTTC; d_gene: TRBD2; v_gene: TRBV11-3; len: 15; j_gene: TRBJ2-7; abundance: -
CDR3aa: CAISNEHTPEAFF; CDR3nt: TGTGCCATCAGTAACGAACATACCCCTGAAGCTTTCTTT; d_gene: -; v_gene: TRBV10-3; len: 13; j_gene: TRBJ1-1; abundance: few
CDR3aa: CSVEGAGTGELFF; CDR3nt: TGCAGCGTTGAAGGGGCAGGAACCGGGGAGCTGTTTTTT; d_gene: -; v_gene: TRBV29-1; len: 13; j_gene: TRBJ2-2; abundance: -
CDR3aa: CASSAGLTGDIQYF; CDR3nt: TGTGCCAGCAGCGCTGGACTGACCGGAGACATTCAGTACTTC; d_gene: -; v_gene: TRBV7-2; len: 14; j_gene: TRBJ2-4; abundance: -
CDR3aa: CARQGRAYEQYF; CDR3nt: TGTGCCAGACAGGGAAGGGCCTACGAGCAGTACTTC; d_gene: -; v_gene: TRBV2; len: 12; j_gene: TRBJ2-7; abundance: -
CDR3aa: CASSVRQGADEQFF; CDR3nt: TGCGCCAGCAGCGTCCGACAGGGGGCGGATGAGCAGTTCTTC; d_gene: TRBD1; v_gene: TRBV5-1; len: 14; j_gene: TRBJ2-1; abundance: -
CDR3aa: CSSSQTTGWKFAGEQYF; CDR3nt: TGTTCCAGCAGCCAGACGACAGGGTGGAAATTTGCTGGCGAGCAGTACTTC; d_gene: TRBD1; v_gene: TRBV7-9; len: 17; j_gene: TRBJ2-7; abundance: -
CDR3aa: CASSQGQNTEAFF; CDR3nt: TGTGCCAGCTCACAGGGGCAGAACACTGAAGCTTTCTTT; d_gene: -; v_gene: TRBV18; len: 13; j_gene: TRBJ1-1; abundance: few
CDR3aa: CASSADRGTHPSTDTQYF; CDR3nt: TGTGCCAGCAGCGCGGACAGGGGAACTCACCCGAGCACAGATACGCAGTATTTT; d_gene: TRBD1; v_gene: TRBV9; len: 18; j_gene: TRBJ2-3; abundance: once
CDR3aa: CASSATTSGSHEQYF; CDR3nt: TGCGCCAGCAGCGCCACGACTAGCGGGAGCCACGAGCAGTACTTC; d_gene: TRBD2; v_gene: TRBV10-1; len: 15; j_gene: TRBJ2-7; abundance: -
CDR3aa: CASSLELAGGADTQYF; CDR3nt: TGCGCCAGCAGCTTGGAGCTAGCGGGAGGGGCAGATACGCAGTATTTT; d_gene: TRBD2; v_gene: TRBV5-1; len: 16; j_gene: TRBJ2-3; abundance: -
CDR3aa: CASSYGQAGYGYTF; CDR3nt: TGTGCCAGCAGTTACGGGCAGGCGGGCTATGGCTACACCTTC; d_gene: -; v_gene: TRBV6-6; len: 14; j_gene: TRBJ1-2; abundance: -
CDR3aa: CASSLGETGGAGANVLTF; CDR3nt: TGCGCCAGCAGCTTGGGGGAAACAGGGGGCGCTGGGGCCAACGTCCTGACTTTC; d_gene: TRBD1; v_gene: TRBV5-1; len: 18; j_gene: TRBJ2-6; abundance: -
CDR3aa: CASRTSGRAGTDTQYF; CDR3nt: TGTGCCAGCAGAACTAGCGGGAGGGCTGGCACAGATACGCAGTATTTT; d_gene: TRBD2; v_gene: TRBV5-6; len: 16; j_gene: TRBJ2-3; abundance: -
CDR3aa: CASSPGGPSTDTQYF; CDR3nt: TGTGCCAGCAGCCCCGGAGGGCCGAGCACAGATACGCAGTATTTT; d_gene: -; v_gene: TRBV11-3; len: 15; j_gene: TRBJ2-3; abundance: -
CDR3aa: CASSLSTAGSGNTIYF; CDR3nt: TGTGCCAGCAGTTTATCTACCGCAGGGTCTGGAAACACCATATATTTT; d_gene: -; v_gene: TRBV27; len: 16; j_gene: TRBJ1-3; abundance: once
CDR3aa: CASSPTGDYGYTF; CDR3nt: TGTGCCAGCAGTCCAACAGGGGACTATGGCTACACCTTC; d_gene: TRBD1; v_gene: TRBV27; len: 13; j_gene: TRBJ1-2; abundance: -
CDR3aa: CASSPGTGYSETQYF; CDR3nt: TGTGCCAGCAGCCCCGGGACAGGGTATTCGGAGACCCAGTACTTC; d_gene: TRBD1; v_gene: TRBV11-2; len: 15; j_gene: TRBJ2-5; abundance: -
CDR3aa: CASSPRGRAYEQYF; CDR3nt: TGTGCCAGCAGCCCTCGCGGGAGGGCGTACGAGCAGTACTTC; d_gene: TRBD2; v_gene: TRBV13; len: 14; j_gene: TRBJ2-7; abundance: once
CDR3aa: CASSESNQGHLMATEAFF; CDR3nt: TGCGCCAGCAGTGAGTCGAATCAGGGACACCTAATGGCCACTGAAGCTTTCTTT; d_gene: -; v_gene: TRBV10-2; len: 18; j_gene: TRBJ1-1; abundance: -
CDR3aa: CASTTNLVSYNEQFF; CDR3nt: TGCGCCAGCACCACTAATCTAGTTTCCTACAATGAGCAGTTCTTC; d_gene: -; v_gene: TRBV5-1; len: 15; j_gene: TRBJ2-1; abundance: -
CDR3aa: CASSPFGKDYGYTF; CDR3nt: TGTGCCAGCAGCCCCTTCGGGAAGGACTATGGCTACACCTTC; d_gene: -; v_gene: TRBV7-2; len: 14; j_gene: TRBJ1-2; abundance: -